The 23 T cell receptor beta chains below were found in one sample sequenced in a study of blood T cell repertoires in COVID-19. TCRdb's copy holds only in-frame clones and misses some; the assay was immunoSEQ multiplex PCR. The table includes some 200,000 clones, around nine tenths detected once. Specimen: peripheral blood. These receptors were obtained from a woman aged 70-85 years with COVID-19, enrolled during active disease.

The chain links TRBV7-6 to TRBJ2-1, with 10 bases fitting TRBD2. Germline CDR1 SGHVS, CDR2 FNYEAQ. This CDR3 spans 18 amino acids. V trimming: 1 base; J trimming: 8 bases; junction bases outside the gene matches: 14. CDR3 sequence (DNA): TGTGCCAGCAGCTTAGTTGCTAGCGGGAGAATTCAACCCGATGAGCAGTTCTTC. This gives the protein CASSLVASGRIQPDEQFF.

This clone was seen a few times. This rearrangement joins TRBV30 to TRBJ2-1; possibly TRBD2 for D (5 bases). The CDR3 is made up of 15 amino acids. Per germline, CDR1 GTSNPN and CDR2 SVGIG (reference sequence). The germline V and J ends were trimmed by 0 bases and 5 bases, with 14 bases remaining between them. The CDR3 reads CAWSVGGGLNNEQFF. The CDR3 nucleotides are TGTGCCTGGAGTGTAGGTGGCGGGCTTAACAATGAGCAGTTCTTC.

The CDR3 is CASRTSAKAFF. The CDR3 DNA is TGTGCCAGCAGAACGAGCGCGAAAGCTTTCTTT. The chain has TRBV6-5 and TRBJ1-1; D is uncertain. Trimming left V 6 bases short and J 9 bases short, with 11 bases between. CDR1 MNHEY and CDR2 SVGAGI come from the germline V gene. This CDR3 spans 11 amino acids.

V gene TRBV4-1 combines with J gene TRBJ2-5; 9 bases are a match to TRBD1. This CDR3 comprises 16 residues. V trimming: 0 bases; J trimming: 5 bases; junction bases outside the gene matches: 7. From germline, CDR1 is MGHRA and CDR2 YSYEKL. The CDR3 DNA is TGCGCCAGCAGCCAAGATACAGGGGGCGGTGGGGAGACCCAGTACTTC. This codes for CASSQDTGGGGETQYF.

This sequence joins TRBV3-1 (or the pseudogene TRBV3-2) and TRBJ1-2; tentative D call: TRBD1 (6 bases). V was shortened by 2 bases and J by 4 bases, with 8 bases between the two germline ends. The CDR3 is made up of 13 amino acids. The germline V gene has CDR1 LGHDT and CDR2 YNNKEL (reference sequence). CDR3 protein: CASSQTGIYGYTF. The CDR3 DNA reads TGTGCCAGCAGCCAAACAGGGATCTATGGCTACACCTTC.

This chain connects TRBV28 to TRBJ2-7, with TRBD1 matching 7 bases. The CDR3 has 13 amino acids. Germline CDR1 is MDHEN and CDR2 is SYDVKM. V shed 8 bases and J 2 bases; nucleotides not matched to a gene: 6. In nucleotides, the CDR3 is TGTGCCAGCGGGACAGTTCCGACCTACGAGCAGTACTTC. This encodes CASGTVPTYEQYF.

V usage is TRBV29-1 and J usage is TRBJ1-1; D is possibly TRBD1 (5 bases). V lost 2 bases to trimming and J lost 0 bases, with 7 bases between them. The CDR3 runs 13 residues. CDR1 SQVTM and CDR2 ANQGSEA come from the germline V gene. CDR3: CSVERGMNTEAFF. CDR3 in DNA: TGCAGCGTTGAACGGGGGATGAACACTGAAGCTTTCTTT.

The chain is built from TRBV4-3 and TRBJ2-7; D perhaps matches TRBD2 (6 bases). The V end lost 2 bases, the J end lost 12 bases, and 17 bases lay between the germline ends. Per germline, CDR1 LGHNA and CDR2 YSLEER. This CDR3 spans 13 amino acids. The CDR3: CASSQNDGGKLYF. The CDR3 DNA follows: TGCGCCAGCAGCCAAAACGATGGGGGGAAGCTGTACTTC.

The chain employs TRBV2 and TRBJ1-3; 11 nucleotides match TRBD1. Germline trimming cut 5 bases from V and 4 bases from J; bases unmatched to any gene: 16. This CDR3 region has 19 residues. Germline CDR1 SNHLY, CDR2 FYNNEI. CDR3 nucleotides: TGTGCCAGCAGTCCTCGCCGGACAGGGGGCCTTCTTGGAGGAAACACCATATATTTT. Amino acid sequence: CASSPRRTGGLLGGNTIYF.

The chain uses TRBV10-2 and TRBJ2-7, with a possible D match to TRBD2 (7 bases). Trimming pared 4 bases from V and 6 bases from J, leaving 10 bases between. Germline assignment: CDR1 WSHSY and CDR2 SAAADI. CDR3 length: 12 amino acids. CDR3 region: CASSAGGGEQYF. The CDR3 nucleotides read TGCGCCAGCAGTGCGGGGGGCGGCGAGCAGTACTTC.

The rearrangement links TRBV7-9 to TRBJ1-1, with 7 positions matching TRBD1. V dropped 5 bases and J dropped 7; count of bases not matched to a gene: 7. This CDR3 is 13 amino acids long. The germline gives CDR1 SEHNR, CDR2 FQNEAQ (reference sequence). The CDR3 is CASSQTGEGEAFF. The DNA of the CDR3 is TGTGCCAGCAGCCAAACAGGGGAAGGTGAAGCTTTCTTT.

V usage is TRBV6-1 and J usage is TRBJ2-2; D not resolved. This CDR3 region has 12 residues. V shed 3 bases and J shed 6 bases, with 5 bases lying between them. CDR1 is MNHNS and CDR2 is SASEGT in the germline V gene. The CDR3 loop reads CASSDSPGELFF. The CDR3 DNA sequence: TGTGCCAGCAGTGACAGTCCCGGGGAGCTGTTTTTT.

This clone was counted between two and nine times. The genes are TRBV19 and TRBJ2-7; the D gene is possibly TRBD2 (6 bases). Trimming cost V 3 bases and J 5 bases, with 17 bases left between them. The CDR3 loop spans 15 amino acids. Per germline, CDR1 LNHDA and CDR2 SQIVND (reference sequence). CDR3 loop: CASSIRSGVSNEQYF. As DNA, the CDR3 is TGTGCCAGTAGTATCCGTAGCGGAGTCTCAAACGAGCAGTACTTC.

V gene TRBV28 combines with J gene TRBJ1-2; TRBD1 agrees at 8 bases. Losses at the gene ends were 5 bases for V and 5 bases for J; bases not matched to a gene: 7. The CDR3 contains 14 residues. CDR1 is MDHEN, CDR2 SYDVKM, per germline. CDR3 DNA sequence: TGTGCCAGCAGTCAAGGACAGGGTTGGTATGGCTACACCTTC. Its translation is CASSQGQGWYGYTF.

This clone occurred once. This sequence joins TRBV30 and TRBJ2-7; 9 positions agree with TRBD1. V shed 2 bases, J shed 1 base, and the junction held 9 bases outside the gene matches. The CDR3 totals 16 residues. The germline CDR1 and CDR2 sequences are GTSNPN and SVGIG (reference sequence). CDR3: CAWSKEGTGKSYEQYF. As DNA, the CDR3 is TGTGCCTGGAGTAAGGAAGGGACAGGGAAGTCCTACGAGCAGTACTTC. Full variable domain (rest looked up from reference TRBV30 and TRBJ2-7): SQTIHQWPATLVQPVGSPLSLECTVEGTSNPNLYWYRQAAGRGLQLLFYSVGIGQISSEVPQNLSASRPQDRQFILSSKKLLLSDSGFYLCAWSKEGTGKSYEQYFGPGTRLTVT.

V usage is TRBV20-1 and J usage is TRBJ1-5, with D uncertain. V lost 3 bases and J lost 0, with 12 bases in between. CDR3 length: 15 residues. The germline V gene has CDR1 DFQATT and CDR2 SNEGSKA (reference sequence). The CDR3 nucleotides are TGCAGTGCTAGTACCGGGGATTATAGCAATCAGCCCCAGCATTTT. Translated: CSASTGDYSNQPQHF.

A few counts support this clone. This chain joins TRBV2 and TRBJ1-3; D is uncertain. The CDR3 is 15 amino acids. Trimming took off 0 bases at V and 0 bases at J, with 6 bases between the two ends. Germline V lookup: CDR1 SNHLY, CDR2 FYNNEI. The CDR3 reads CASSEARSSGNTIYF. The CDR3 coding sequence is TGTGCCAGCAGTGAAGCGCGGAGCTCTGGAAACACCATATATTTT. Based on the CDR3 plus reference TRBV2 and TRBJ1-3, the full variable domain is EPEVTQTPSHQVTQMGQEVILRCVPISNHLYFYWYRQILGQKVEFLVSFYNNEISEKSEIFDDQFSVERPDGSNFTLKIRSTKLEDSAMYFCASSEARSSGNTIYFGEGSWLTVV.

V usage is TRBV5-1 and J usage is TRBJ2-5, with TRBD2 matching over 10 bases. The J segment lost 2 bases and the V segment lost 5 bases, leaving 12 bases of the junction unmatched. CDR3 size: 17 residues. The germline V gene has CDR1 SGHRS and CDR2 YFSETQ. The CDR3 bases are TGCGCCAGCAGTTTTCTAACTAGCGGGACCATGCAAGAGACCCAGTACTTC. It encodes CASSFLTSGTMQETQYF.

This rearrangement joins TRBV6-4 to TRBJ1-5; possible D gene TRBD1, 5 bases. Germline CDR1 is MRHNA and CDR2 is SNTAGT. V lost 2 bases and J 7 bases, leaving 12 bases between the germline ends. This CDR3 is built from 14 residues. CDR3 coding DNA: TGTGCCAGCAGTGACATTCCAGGGTCCCAGCCCCAGCATTTT. Protein product: CASSDIPGSQPQHF.

The V call is TRBV28, the J call TRBJ1-5; TRBD1 might be the D (5 bases). Trimming took 3 bases from V and 6 from J, leaving 18 bases between them. This CDR3 has 16 amino acids. Germline CDR1 reads MDHEN; CDR2 reads SYDVKM. The CDR3: CASSFNFRGNGQPQHF. The CDR3, as DNA: TGTGCCAGCAGTTTTAATTTTCGGGGGAACGGTCAGCCCCAGCATTTT. The whole variable domain, remainder taken from reference TRBV28 and TRBJ1-5, is DVKVTQSSRYLVKRTGEKVFLECVQDMDHENMFWYRQDPGLGLRLIYFSYDVKMKEKGDIPEGYSVSREKKERFSLILESASTNQTSMYLCASSFNFRGNGQPQHFGDGTRLSIL.

This chain links TRBV4-1 with TRBJ1-3; 7 bases line up with TRBD1. Germline CDR1 MGHRA, CDR2 YSYEKL. V gave up 3 bases and J gave up 8 bases; unmatched junction bases: 13. The CDR3 length is 16 residues. The CDR3 protein is CASSQGAQGVRYTIYF. The CDR3 DNA follows: TGCGCCAGCAGCCAGGGGGCTCAGGGGGTTCGATACACCATATATTTT.

The sample holds a few counts of this clone. The chain employs TRBV30 and TRBJ1-2; D gene uncertain. V was cut by 1 base and J by 2 bases, with 5 bases left in between. The CDR3 totals 12 residues. Per the germline V gene, CDR1 is GTSNPN and CDR2 is SVGIG (reference sequence). CDR3: CAWSAQNYGYTF. CDR3 nucleotides: TGTGCCTGGAGTGCTCAGAACTATGGCTACACCTTC.

This chain joins TRBV3-1 (or the pseudogene TRBV3-2) and TRBJ2-7; no firm D call. V dropped 1 base and J dropped 0 bases, with 10 bases sitting between them. The CDR3 is made up of 15 amino acids. The germline V gene encodes CDR1 LGHDT and CDR2 YNNKEL (reference sequence). This CDR3 is CASSQAVVSSYEQYF. The CDR3 nucleotides are TGTGCCAGCAGCCAAGCGGTGGTTAGCTCCTACGAGCAGTACTTC.